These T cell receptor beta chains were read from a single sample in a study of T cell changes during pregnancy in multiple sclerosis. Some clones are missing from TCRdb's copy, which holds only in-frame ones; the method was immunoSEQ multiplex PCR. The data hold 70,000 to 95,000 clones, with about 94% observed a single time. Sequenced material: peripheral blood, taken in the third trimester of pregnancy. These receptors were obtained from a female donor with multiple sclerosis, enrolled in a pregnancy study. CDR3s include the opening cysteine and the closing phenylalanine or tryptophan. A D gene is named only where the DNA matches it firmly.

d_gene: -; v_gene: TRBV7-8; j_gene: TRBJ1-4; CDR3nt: TGTGCCAGCAGCCCGCCCCCCTTAGGGGCTAATGAAAAACTGTTTTTT; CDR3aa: CASSPPPLGANEKLFF
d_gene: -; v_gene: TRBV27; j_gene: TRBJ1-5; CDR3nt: TGTGCCAGCAGTTTATCAGGGAGCCTCAATCAGCCCCAGCATTTT; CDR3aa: CASSLSGSLNQPQHF
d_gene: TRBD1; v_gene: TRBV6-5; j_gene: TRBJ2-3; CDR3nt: TGTGCCAGCAGTGTTACTTACAGGGGTACAGATACGCAGTATTTT; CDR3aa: CASSVTYRGTDTQYF
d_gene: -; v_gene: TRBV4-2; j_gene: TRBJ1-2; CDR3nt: TGTGCCAGCAGCCAAGATCGGGGGGAAAACTATGGCTACACCTTC; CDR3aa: CASSQDRGENYGYTF
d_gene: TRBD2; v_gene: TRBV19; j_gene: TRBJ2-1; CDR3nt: TGTGCCAGTAGTATACCTGGGGTAGCGGGAGTTCTTGAGCAGTTCTTC; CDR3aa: CASSIPGVAGVLEQFF
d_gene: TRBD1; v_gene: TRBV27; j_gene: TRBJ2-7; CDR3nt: TGTGCCAGCAGTCCCGCAAAAGGGACAGGGTTACCCTACGAGCAGTACTTC; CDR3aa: CASSPAKGTGLPYEQYF
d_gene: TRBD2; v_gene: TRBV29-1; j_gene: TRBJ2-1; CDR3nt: TGCAGCGTTGACGGGACTAGTATCTACAATGAGCAGTTCTTC; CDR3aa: CSVDGTSIYNEQFF
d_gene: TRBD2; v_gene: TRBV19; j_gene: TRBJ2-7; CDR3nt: TGTGCCAGTAGTATACAAGCGGGAGGGTCCTACGAGCAGTACTTC; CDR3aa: CASSIQAGGSYEQYF
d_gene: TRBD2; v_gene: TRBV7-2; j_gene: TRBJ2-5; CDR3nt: TGTGCCAGCAGCACATTGCTAGCGGGTCGACAAGAGACCCAGTACTTC; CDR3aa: CASSTLLAGRQETQYF
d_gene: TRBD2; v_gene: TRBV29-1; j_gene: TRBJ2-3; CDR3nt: TGCAGCGTTGAAGGACTAGCGGGAGTGGATACGCAGTATTTT; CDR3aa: CSVEGLAGVDTQYF
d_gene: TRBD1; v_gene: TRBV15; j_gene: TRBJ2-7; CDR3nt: TGTGCCACCAGCGGAGACGACAGGGGCACCTTTTACGAGCAGTACTTC; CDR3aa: CATSGDDRGTFYEQYF